One and the same sample provided the 17 T cell receptor beta chains below, sequenced in a study of blood T cell repertoires in COVID-19. Assay: immunoSEQ multiplex PCR; the TCRdb copy retains only in-frame clones and omits some. The sample lists under 250,000 clones, about 80% occurring once. The sequenced sample was PBMCs or T cells enriched from blood (not recorded which). The receptors shown here come from a man aged 60 to 69 who had recovered from COVID-19.

CDR3 DNA: TGTGCCAGTAGTATGCAGGGAACCTACAATGAGCAGTTCTTC. Encoded protein: CASSMQGTYNEQFF. The rearrangement uses TRBV19 and TRBJ2-1, with TRBD1 as a possible D gene (5 bases). The germline CDR1 and CDR2 sequences are LNHDA and SQIVND (reference sequence). The germline V and J ends were trimmed by 3 bases and 2 bases, with 8 bases remaining between them. This CDR3 comprises 14 residues.

V and J are TRBV19 and TRBJ1-2; 9 positions match TRBD1. V trimming: 6 bases; J trimming: 7 bases; junction bases outside the gene matches: 6. The germline CDR1 and CDR2 sequences are LNHDA and SQIVND (reference sequence). The CDR3 has 13 residues. The CDR3 bases are TGTGCCAGTAGCACAGGGGGCGCCCGTGGCTACACCTTC. It is translated as CASSTGGARGYTF.

There are a few counts of this clone. The V gene is TRBV4-2, the J gene TRBJ2-2, with D perhaps matching TRBD2 (6 bases). The V end lost 2 bases, the J end lost 1 base, and 17 bases lay between the germline ends. In germline, CDR1 is LGHNA, CDR2 YNFKEQ. CDR3 length equals 18 residues. The CDR3 nucleotides read TGTGCCAGCAGCCAACCCATAACCGGGACTCTGAACACCGGGGAGCTGTTTTTT. Translation: CASSQPITGTLNTGELFF.

This chain joins TRBV6-5 and TRBJ2-3; D may be TRBD1 (6 bases). V lost 8 bases and J 2 bases, leaving 11 bases between the germline ends. The CDR3 spans 13 residues. Germline-derived CDR1 and CDR2 are MNHEY and SVGAGI. As DNA, the CDR3 is TGTGCCAGCGGGGGCAGAGACACAGATACGCAGTATTTT. It translates to CASGGRDTDTQYF.

The chain has TRBV3-1 (or the pseudogene TRBV3-2) and TRBJ2-6; D call uncertain. This CDR3 is built from 16 residues. Trimming stripped 1 base from V and 0 bases from J, with 7 bases between. Germline V gene lookup returns CDR1 LGHDT and CDR2 YNNKEL (reference sequence). The CDR3 reads CASSQALLSGANVLTF. In DNA form, the CDR3 reads TGTGCCAGCAGCCAAGCTCTCCTCTCTGGGGCCAACGTCCTGACTTTC.

The V gene is TRBV5-4, the J gene TRBJ1-2; 9 bases are a match to TRBD1. The CDR3 consists of 15 residues. V dropped 2 bases and J dropped 4; count of bases not matched to a gene: 6. Germline V gene lookup returns CDR1 SGHNT and CDR2 YYREEE (reference sequence). The CDR3, as DNA: TGTGCCAGCAGCTTTATCGGGACAGGGTCCTATGGCTACACCTTC. Translating gives CASSFIGTGSYGYTF.

J is TRBJ1-6 and V is TRBV7-2; D not certain. V lost 5 bases to trimming and J lost 3 bases, with 20 bases between them. CDR1 and CDR2 from the germline V gene are SGHTA and FQGNSA. This CDR3 has 18 residues. In DNA, the CDR3 is TGTGCCAGCAGCGCCTTCGGGGTCGCACAGAGCTATAATTCACCCCTCCACTTT. Protein product: CASSAFGVAQSYNSPLHF.

In this sample, this clone turned up a few times. The chain employs TRBV18 and TRBJ2-5, with D perhaps TRBD1 (6 bases). The CDR3 covers 14 residues. CDR1 is KGHSH, CDR2 LQKENI, per germline. The V end was cut by 2 bases, the J end by 5 bases, with 12 bases between. In nucleotides, the CDR3 is TGTGCCAGCTCACCAGGAAAGGGGGTGGAGACCCAGTACTTC. Translated, it gives CASSPGKGVETQYF.

The V gene is TRBV28, the J gene TRBJ1-2, with D perhaps matching TRBD1 (6 bases). The V gene's germline CDR1 is MDHEN and CDR2 SYDVKM. The CDR3 runs 13 residues. V lost 7 bases, J lost 0 bases, and 9 bases lay in between. Here the CDR3 reads CASTTGTNYGYTF. Written as DNA, the CDR3 is TGTGCCAGCACCACAGGGACTAACTATGGCTACACCTTC.

The rearrangement links TRBV5-6 to TRBJ2-7; weak D call: TRBD1 (6 bases). Trimming shortened V by 3 bases and J by 1 base, and 17 bases separated the two germline ends. CDR1 is SGHDT and CDR2 is YYEEEE in the germline V gene. This CDR3 region has 16 residues. DNA of the CDR3: TGTGCCAGCAGCTCGGACAGAGGGTTTATGTCCTACGAGCAGTACTTC. It codes for CASSSDRGFMSYEQYF.

This rearrangement joins TRBV5-8 to TRBJ2-1; D gene uncertain. The germline gives CDR1 SGHTS, CDR2 YDEGEE. V lost 0 bases and J lost 0, with 7 bases in between. The CDR3 loop spans 15 amino acids. As DNA, the CDR3 is TGTGCCAGCAGCTTGGACCGGAGCTCCTACAATGAGCAGTTCTTC. Its translation: CASSLDRSSYNEQFF.

The chain uses TRBV7-2 and TRBJ2-4; 7 bases fit TRBD2. Germline V gene lookup returns CDR1 SGHTA and CDR2 FQGNSA. CDR3 length equals 19 residues. V trimming: 1 base; J trimming: 0 bases; junction bases outside the gene matches: 12. Here the CDR3 DNA reads TGTGCCAGCAGCTTAGTAAGCGGGACGGGACGTGGAGCCAAAAACATTCAGTACTTC. Its translation: CASSLVSGTGRGAKNIQYF.

The chain carries TRBV6-1 and TRBJ1-5; the D gene is possibly TRBD1 (6 bases). Trimming pared 1 base from V and 6 bases from J, leaving 10 bases between. The CDR3 is 14 amino acids. Germline V gene lookup returns CDR1 MNHNS and CDR2 SASEGT. CDR3 residues: CASSEVRGFQPQHF. CDR3 nucleotides: TGTGCCAGCAGTGAAGTCAGGGGTTTTCAGCCCCAGCATTTT.

The chain uses TRBV18 and TRBJ1-5, with 9 bases aligning to TRBD1. Germline CDR1 is KGHSH and CDR2 is LQKENI. There are 14 residues in the CDR3. After removal of 4 bases from V and 6 bases from J, the junction contained 4 bases not matched to a gene. The CDR3 region has the DNA TGTGCCAGCTCACTTAAACAGGGGGCTCAGCCCCAGCATTTT. It yields the protein CASSLKQGAQPQHF.

This clone was seen once. This chain links TRBV20-1 with TRBJ2-3; D might be TRBD1 (6 bases). CDR3 length: 13 amino acids. Between the trimmed V and J ends, which lost 3 bases and 3 bases, there was a span of 10 bases. Germline CDR1 DFQATT, CDR2 SNEGSKA (reference sequence). As DNA, the CDR3 is TGCAGTGCTAGTGGTCAGGGGACAGATACGCAGTATTTT. Translated: CSASGQGTDTQYF.

J is TRBJ1-1 and V is TRBV10-3, with D unclear. The CDR3 is made up of 17 amino acids. Germline assignment: CDR1 ENHRY and CDR2 SYGVKD. Trimming cost V 4 bases and J 3 bases, with 21 bases left between them. The CDR3 sequence is CAISVVIRTRGYTEAFF. The CDR3 DNA is TGTGCCATCAGTGTGGTTATCAGGACTAGAGGGTACACTGAAGCTTTCTTT.

The chain carries TRBV9 and TRBJ1-3; TRBD1 is a possible D gene (5 bases). The germline CDR1 and CDR2 sequences are SGDLS and YYNGEE. The CDR3 consists of 15 residues. Trimming removed 7 bases at V and 0 bases at J, with 14 bases between. CDR3 nucleotides: TGTGCCAGCGGCCCCAGGGCCGGCTCTGGAAACACCATATATTTT. It is translated as CASGPRAGSGNTIYF.